This T cell receptor beta chain was recovered during a study of blood T cell repertoires in COVID-19. The protocol was immunoSEQ multiplex PCR, while the TCRdb copy is restricted to in-frame clones and leaves out a portion. The data show approximately 220,000 clones, with around nine tenths seen just once and approximately 6.2% held by the top ten. This CDR3 is built from 13 residues. V was cut by 4 bases and J by 5 bases, with 8 bases left in between. Germline-derived CDR1 and CDR2 are LNHDA and SQIVND (reference sequence). This receptor was taken from a man between 60 and 75 years old who had recovered from COVID-19. This sequence joins TRBV19 and TRBJ1-4; D remains ambiguous. The material sequenced was peripheral blood. The CDR3 DNA reads as TGTGCCAGTAGTACAGGATGGAATGAAAAACTGTTTTTT. Its protein is CASSTGWNEKLFF.